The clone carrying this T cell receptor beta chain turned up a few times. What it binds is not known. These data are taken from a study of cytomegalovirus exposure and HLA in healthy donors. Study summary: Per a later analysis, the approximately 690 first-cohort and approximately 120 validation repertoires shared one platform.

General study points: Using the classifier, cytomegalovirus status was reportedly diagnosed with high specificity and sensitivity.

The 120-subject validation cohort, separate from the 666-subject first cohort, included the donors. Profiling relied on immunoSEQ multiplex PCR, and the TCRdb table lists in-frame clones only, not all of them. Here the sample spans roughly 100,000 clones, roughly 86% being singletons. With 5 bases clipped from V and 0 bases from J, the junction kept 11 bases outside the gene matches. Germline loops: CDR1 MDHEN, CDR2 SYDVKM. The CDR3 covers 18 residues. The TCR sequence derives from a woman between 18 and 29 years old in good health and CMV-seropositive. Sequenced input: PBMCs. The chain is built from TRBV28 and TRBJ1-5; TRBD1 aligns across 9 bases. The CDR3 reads CASSQGQGRYYSNQPQHF. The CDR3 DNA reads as TGTGCCAGCAGTCAGGGACAGGGAAGATATTATAGCAATCAGCCCCAGCATTTT.